The 30 T cell receptor beta chains presented below share a single source sample, sequenced in a study of cytomegalovirus exposure and HLA in healthy donors (TCRdb year 2017). Library generation was performed with the immunoSEQ multiplex PCR assay. TCRdb limited this immuneACCESS table to in-frame rearrangements with V and J called. A share of clones is missing; checked studies link under half to unresolved V genes, and the rest is unexplained. The sample table holds under 300,000 clones, of which approximately 86% were seen once. The leading ten clones occupy 1% of the sample. Sequencing was performed on PBMCs. Source of these receptors: a woman between 18 and 30 years old in good health and CMV-seronegative.

J is TRBJ2-5 and V is TRBV7-2; 9 nucleotides align to TRBD2. CDR3 size: 15 residues. With 2 bases clipped from V and 5 bases from J, the junction kept 6 bases outside the gene matches. Germline assignment: CDR1 SGHTA and CDR2 FQGNSA. The CDR3 spells CASSLRGGATETQYF. The CDR3 nucleotides read TGTGCCAGCAGCTTACGCGGGGGGGCAACCGAGACCCAGTACTTC.

V usage is TRBV5-1 and J usage is TRBJ2-1; 8 bases are a match to TRBD2. Per germline, CDR1 SGHRS and CDR2 YFSETQ. V lost 4 bases, J lost 8 bases, and 14 bases stayed unmatched. The CDR3 contains 16 residues. The DNA of the CDR3 is TGCGCCAGCAGCCCGGTTGGGAGCGGGAGTATCTATGAGCAGTTCTTC. This codes for CASSPVGSGSIYEQFF.

V gene TRBV7-2 combines with J gene TRBJ2-4; 8 positions agree with TRBD1. There are 15 residues in the CDR3. The V and J ends lost 0 bases and 7 bases, in that order; junction bases with no gene match: 5. Per germline, CDR1 SGHTA and CDR2 FQGNSA. The CDR3 loop is CASSLATGGWNIQYF. The CDR3, as DNA: TGTGCCAGCAGCTTAGCAACAGGGGGATGGAACATTCAGTACTTC. The entire variable domain, with the rest obtained from reference TRBV7-2 and TRBJ2-4, is as follows: GAGVSQSPSNKVTEKGKDVELRCDPISGHTALYWYRQSLGQGLEFLIYFQGNSAPDKSGLPSDRFSAERTGGSVSTLTIQRTQQEDSAVYLCASSLATGGWNIQYFGAGTRLSVL.

The chain links TRBV6-5 to TRBJ2-5, with D perhaps TRBD2 (7 bases). V gave up 2 bases and J gave up 4 bases, with 11 bases separating them. Per the germline V gene, CDR1 is MNHEY and CDR2 is SVGAGI. The CDR3 spans 14 residues. The CDR3 bases are TGTGCCAGCAGTTACGGGGGGGCCCGAGAGACCCAGTACTTC. Protein: CASSYGGARETQYF.

The chain couples TRBV9 to TRBJ2-3, with a tentative D call TRBD2 (8 bases). The CDR3 is 16 amino acids. V dropped 2 bases and J dropped 2 bases, with 15 bases sitting between them. The germline V gene has CDR1 SGDLS and CDR2 YYNGEE. The CDR3 DNA reads TGTGCCAGCAGCGTGCGGGGGGACAGAAACACAGATACGCAGTATTTT. Translation: CASSVRGDRNTDTQYF.

The rearrangement joins TRBV30 to TRBJ1-1; tentatively, D is TRBD1 (6 bases). The ends were cut back, 4 bases at V and 0 bases at J, with 18 bases in the middle. The CDR3 runs 16 residues. Germline loops: CDR1 GTSNPN, CDR2 SVGIG (reference sequence). CDR3 residues: CAWTIPIHRVNTEAFF. The CDR3 DNA sequence: TGTGCCTGGACCATCCCCATACACAGGGTGAACACTGAAGCTTTCTTT.

The chain uses TRBV19 and TRBJ2-7; the match to TRBD1 covers 11 bases. V trimming: 7 bases; J trimming: 3 bases; junction bases outside the gene matches: 2. Germline V gene data show CDR1 as LNHDA and CDR2 as SQIVND (reference sequence). The CDR3 contains 13 residues. Here the CDR3 reads CASKGTGGYEQYF. CDR3 bases: TGTGCCAGTAAAGGGACAGGGGGCTACGAGCAGTACTTC.

This clone was seen a handful of times. This same CDR3 is encoded by further DNA sequences in the sample. This chain uses TRBV28 with TRBJ1-4; D unresolved. This CDR3 spans 11 amino acids. Germline V gene data show CDR1 as MDHEN and CDR2 as SYDVKM. The V gene lost 6 bases and the J gene lost 5 bases, with 4 bases spanning the gap. The CDR3 sequence is CASRENEKLFF. As DNA, the CDR3 is TGTGCCAGCAGAGAGAATGAAAAACTGTTTTTT.

V and J are TRBV27 and TRBJ1-5; TRBD1 aligns across 7 bases. The trim removed 7 bases at V and 3 bases at J, leaving 9 bases unmatched. CDR1 MNHEY and CDR2 SMNVEV come from the germline V gene (reference sequence). The CDR3 totals 15 residues. CDR3 region: CASNSRDSFNQPQHF. The CDR3 DNA reads as TGTGCCAGCAACTCTCGGGACAGCTTCAATCAGCCCCAGCATTTT.

The table lists this clone with a count of one. V and J are TRBV28 and TRBJ2-3; weak D call: TRBD1 (5 bases). Per the germline V gene, CDR1 is MDHEN and CDR2 is SYDVKM. The CDR3 consists of 16 residues. Trimming took 6 bases from V and 1 from J, leaving 17 bases between them. The CDR3 sequence: CASRGSLGRGTDTQYF. CDR3 sequence (DNA): TGTGCCAGCAGGGGCAGCTTAGGCAGGGGCACAGATACGCAGTATTTT.

V and J are TRBV5-6 and TRBJ2-7, with D possibly matching TRBD2 (5 bases). Germline CDR1 SGHDT, CDR2 YYEEEE. This CDR3 comprises 17 residues. Trimming removed 6 bases from V and 0 bases from J, with 22 bases in between. The CDR3 sequence is CASTPPDGKFSSYEQYF. Written as DNA, the CDR3 is TGTGCCAGCACCCCACCGGACGGGAAATTTAGCTCCTACGAGCAGTACTTC. The whole variable domain, remainder taken from reference TRBV5-6 and TRBJ2-7, is DAGVTQSPTHLIKTRGQQVTLRCSPKSGHDTVSWYQQALGQGPQFIFQYYEEEERQRGNFPDRFSGHQFPNYSSELNVNALLLGDSALYLCASTPPDGKFSSYEQYFGPGTRLTVT.

The V call is TRBV6-6, the J call TRBJ2-7, with TRBD1 matching over 8 bases. Germline lookup yields CDR1 MNHNY and CDR2 SVGAGI (reference sequence). The V and J ends lost 6 bases and 6 bases, in that order; junction bases with no gene match: 10. This CDR3 has 14 amino acids. The CDR3: CASSSPDRAGEQYF. The CDR3 DNA sequence: TGTGCCAGCAGCTCCCCGGACAGGGCCGGCGAGCAGTACTTC.

The V and J genes are TRBV7-8 and TRBJ2-7, with D maybe TRBD2 (5 bases). The germline V gene has CDR1 SGHVS and CDR2 FQNEAQ. The CDR3 sequence is 15 residues long. The V and J ends lost 5 bases and 1 base respectively, with 15 bases between them. The CDR3 is CASSVISVESYEQYF. CDR3 nucleotide sequence: TGTGCCAGCAGCGTCATTAGCGTAGAATCCTACGAGCAGTACTTC.

This chain joins TRBV2 and TRBJ1-1; TRBD1 agrees at 8 bases. This CDR3 comprises 17 residues. Losses at the gene ends were 3 bases for V and 7 bases for J; bases not matched to a gene: 16. CDR1 is SNHLY and CDR2 is FYNNEI in the germline V gene. CDR3 residues: CASSEIRQGAREGEAFF. CDR3 sequence (DNA): TGTGCCAGCAGTGAGATTCGGCAGGGGGCGCGGGAAGGTGAAGCTTTCTTT.

The rearrangement links TRBV27 to TRBJ2-7; 7 nucleotides agree with TRBD2. The CDR3 is 15 amino acids. V lost 1 base to trimming and J lost 0 bases; unmatched junction nucleotides: 3. The germline CDR1 and CDR2 sequences are MNHEY and SMNVEV (reference sequence). CDR3 in DNA: TGTGCCAGCAGTTTATGGACTAGGGGCTCCTACGAGCAGTACTTC. Protein product: CASSLWTRGSYEQYF.

V and J are TRBV27 and TRBJ2-1; the match to TRBD1 covers 7 bases. Per germline, CDR1 MNHEY and CDR2 SMNVEV (reference sequence). The CDR3 length is 15 residues. Trimming at V came to 0 bases and at J to 4 bases, leaving 3 bases not matched to a gene. This CDR3 is CASSLSGGQYNEQFF. As DNA, the CDR3 is TGTGCCAGCAGTTTATCAGGGGGACAGTACAATGAGCAGTTCTTC.

The sample holds a few counts of this clone. The V and J genes are TRBV11-2 and TRBJ1-2, with D possibly TRBD1 on 6 matching bases. This CDR3 has 14 amino acids. V lost 1 base and J lost 5, with 11 bases in between. Germline CDR1 is SGHAT and CDR2 is FQNNGV. The chain's CDR3 is CASSLGTGPYGYTF. The CDR3 DNA is TGTGCCAGCAGCTTAGGCACAGGGCCGTATGGCTACACCTTC. The full variable domain, in which reference TRBV11-2 and TRBJ1-2 provide the parts outside the CDR3, is EAGVAQSPRYKIIEKRQSVAFWCNPISGHATLYWYQQILGQGPKLLIQFQNNGVVDDSQLPKDRFSAERLKGVDSTLKIQPAKLEDSAVYLCASSLGTGPYGYTFGSGTRLTVV.

The sample holds one count of this clone. The chain is built from TRBV28 and TRBJ1-4; TRBD1 aligns across 8 bases. Germline assignment: CDR1 MDHEN and CDR2 SYDVKM. V lost 0 bases to trimming and J lost 0 bases; unmatched junction nucleotides: 6. CDR3 length: 18 amino acids. In nucleotides, the CDR3 is TGTGCCAGCAGTTTATGGTTGGACAGGGATACAACTAATGAAAAACTGTTTTTT. It codes for CASSLWLDRDTTNEKLFF. Full variable domain (rest looked up from reference TRBV28 and TRBJ1-4): DVKVTQSSRYLVKRTGEKVFLECVQDMDHENMFWYRQDPGLGLRLIYFSYDVKMKEKGDIPEGYSVSREKKERFSLILESASTNQTSMYLCASSLWLDRDTTNEKLFFGSGTQLSVL.

The chain recombines TRBV30 with TRBJ2-1, with unresolved D. The germline CDR1 and CDR2 sequences are GTSNPN and SVGIG (reference sequence). The CDR3 runs 11 residues. Between the trimmed V and J ends, which lost 3 bases and 4 bases, there was a span of 4 bases. DNA of the CDR3: TGTGCCTGGAGCCGGTACAATGAGCAGTTCTTC. Its protein is CAWSRYNEQFF. Variable domain in full (rest from reference TRBV30 and TRBJ2-1): SQTIHQWPATLVQPVGSPLSLECTVEGTSNPNLYWYRQAAGRGLQLLFYSVGIGQISSEVPQNLSASRPQDRQFILSSKKLLLSDSGFYLCAWSRYNEQFFGPGTRLTVL.

This clone has only one observation. The gene calls are TRBV5-6 and TRBJ2-3; maybe TRBD1 (5 bases). The germline CDR1 and CDR2 sequences are SGHDT and YYEEEE. Trimming shortened V by 0 bases and J by 1 base, and 9 bases separated the two germline ends. The CDR3 is 15 amino acids. CDR3 sequence: CASSLGQLRTDTQYF. The CDR3 nucleotides read TGTGCCAGCAGCTTGGGACAGCTACGCACAGATACGCAGTATTTT.

The chain links TRBV2 to TRBJ2-1; 7 positions agree with TRBD2. The CDR3 covers 14 residues. In germline, CDR1 is SNHLY, CDR2 FYNNEI. V shed 11 bases and J 2 bases; nucleotides not matched to a gene: 9. The CDR3 DNA reads as TGTGCCGTTCGGGGGGAGAATGCCTACAATGAGCAGTTCTTC. Amino acid sequence: CAVRGENAYNEQFF.

The chain recombines TRBV6-1 with TRBJ2-2; 8 bases are shared with TRBD1. V shed 7 bases and J 6 bases; nucleotides not matched to a gene: 4. Germline V gene data show CDR1 as MNHNS and CDR2 as SASEGT. This CDR3 region has 13 residues. CDR3 residues: CASMTGAAGELFF. CDR3 in DNA: TGTGCCAGCATGACAGGGGCGGCCGGGGAGCTGTTTTTT.

The chain links TRBV5-1 to TRBJ2-2; D unclear. The CDR3 spans 15 residues. V lost 0 bases to trimming and J lost 0 bases, with 6 bases between them. CDR1 and CDR2 (germline): SGHRS, YFSETQ. Written as DNA, the CDR3 is TGCGCCAGCAGCTTGGACACCGCGAACACCGGGGAGCTGTTTTTT. This sequence encodes CASSLDTANTGELFF.

This clone has a handful of counts. V usage is TRBV30 and J usage is TRBJ1-4, with D perhaps matching TRBD1 (5 bases). Germline-derived CDR1 and CDR2 are GTSNPN and SVGIG (reference sequence). Trimming took 1 base from V and 5 from J, leaving 11 bases between them. This CDR3 has 14 residues. Written as DNA, the CDR3 is TGTGCCTGGAGTGCTGACAGCACGAATGAAAAACTGTTTTTT. It encodes CAWSADSTNEKLFF.

The chain couples TRBV18 to TRBJ2-1; TRBD2 matches 9 bases. The V gene end was trimmed by 3 bases and the J gene end by 0 bases; junction bases not matched to a gene: 6. CDR3 length: 17 residues. Germline values: CDR1 KGHSH, CDR2 LQKENI. The CDR3 DNA follows: TGTGCCAGCTCACCTCCCCTAGCGGGAAGCTCCTACAATGAGCAGTTCTTC. Residues: CASSPPLAGSSYNEQFF.

Comment on this clone: Being one base from a much bigger clone, this may be a read error. This chain joins TRBV9 and TRBJ2-5; unclear D gene. V was cut by 3 bases and J by 2 bases, with 5 bases left in between. Germline CDR1 SGDLS, CDR2 YYNGEE. This CDR3 contains 12 residues. CDR3: CASSGHQETQYF. The DNA for the CDR3 is TGTGCCAGCAGCGGACATCAAGAGACCCAGTACTTC.

The chain has TRBV6-1 and TRBJ2-2; 8 positions agree with TRBD2. The CDR3 is made up of 14 amino acids. V lost 6 bases to trimming and J lost 7 bases; unmatched junction nucleotides: 7. Germline CDR1 MNHNS, CDR2 SASEGT. CDR3 region: CASRRLAYDGELFF. For the CDR3, the DNA is TGTGCCAGCAGAAGACTAGCGTACGACGGGGAGCTGTTTTTT.

The chain has TRBV2 and TRBJ2-7; D is unresolved. V was cut by 3 bases and J by 4 bases, with 13 bases left in between. CDR3 size: 14 residues. Germline CDR1 reads SNHLY; CDR2 reads FYNNEI. In DNA form, the CDR3 reads TGTGCCAGCAGTGACCCGACTGATACTTACGAGCAGTACTTC. Its translation: CASSDPTDTYEQYF.

The gene calls are TRBV28 and TRBJ2-3; perhaps TRBD2 as D (6 bases). The CDR3 sequence is 15 residues long. Germline lookup yields CDR1 MDHEN and CDR2 SYDVKM. Trimming took off 1 base at V and 5 bases at J, with 13 bases between the two ends. Written as DNA, the CDR3 is TGTGCCAGCAGTTTATTGGGGGACTCAGGAGATACGCAGTATTTT. It encodes CASSLLGDSGDTQYF. The full variable domain, its missing parts supplied by reference TRBV28 and TRBJ2-3, is DVKVTQSSRYLVKRTGEKVFLECVQDMDHENMFWYRQDPGLGLRLIYFSYDVKMKEKGDIPEGYSVSREKKERFSLILESASTNQTSMYLCASSLLGDSGDTQYFGPGTRLTVL.

The rearrangement joins TRBV5-4 to TRBJ2-1; 8 bases match TRBD1. Trimming took 4 bases from V and 4 from J; bases not matched to a gene: 7. Germline V lookup: CDR1 SGHNT, CDR2 YYREEE (reference sequence). The length of the CDR3 is 15 residues. The CDR3 region is CASSDTGTGYNEQFF. CDR3 nucleotide sequence: TGTGCCAGCAGCGATACCGGGACAGGATACAATGAGCAGTTCTTC.